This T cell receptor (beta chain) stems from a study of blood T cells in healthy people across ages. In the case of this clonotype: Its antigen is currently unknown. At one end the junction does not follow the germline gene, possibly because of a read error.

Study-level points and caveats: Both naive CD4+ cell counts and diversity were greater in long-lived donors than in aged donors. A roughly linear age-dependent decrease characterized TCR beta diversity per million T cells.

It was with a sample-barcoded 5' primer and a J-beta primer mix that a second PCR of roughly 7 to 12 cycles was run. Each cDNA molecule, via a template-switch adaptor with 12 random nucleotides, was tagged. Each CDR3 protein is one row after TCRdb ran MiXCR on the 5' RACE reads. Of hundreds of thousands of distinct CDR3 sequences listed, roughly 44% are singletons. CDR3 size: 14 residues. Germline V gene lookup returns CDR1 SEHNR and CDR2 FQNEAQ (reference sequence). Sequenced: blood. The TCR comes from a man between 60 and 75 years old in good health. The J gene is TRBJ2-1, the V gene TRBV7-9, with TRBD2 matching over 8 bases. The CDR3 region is CSSSVGTSSGEQFF. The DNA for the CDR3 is TGTTCCAGCAGCGTTGGGACTAGTAGTGGGGAGCAGTTCTTC. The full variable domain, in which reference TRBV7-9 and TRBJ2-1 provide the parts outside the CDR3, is DTGVSQNPRHKITKRGQNVTFRCDPISEHNRLYWYRQTLGQGPEFLTYFQNEAQLEKSRLLSDRFSAERPKGSFSTLEIQRTEQGDSAMYLCSSSVGTSSGEQFFGPGTRLTVL.